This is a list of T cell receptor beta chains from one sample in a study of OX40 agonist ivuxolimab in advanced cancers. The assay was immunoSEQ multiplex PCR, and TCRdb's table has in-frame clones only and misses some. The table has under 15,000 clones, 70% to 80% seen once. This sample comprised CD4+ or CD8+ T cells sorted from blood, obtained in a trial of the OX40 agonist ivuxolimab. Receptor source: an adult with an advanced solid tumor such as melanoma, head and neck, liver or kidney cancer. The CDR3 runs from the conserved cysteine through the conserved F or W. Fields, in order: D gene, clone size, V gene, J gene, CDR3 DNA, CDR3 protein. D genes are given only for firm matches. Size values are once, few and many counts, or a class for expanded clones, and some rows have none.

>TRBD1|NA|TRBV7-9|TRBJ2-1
TGTGCCAGCAGCTCCCCTCATAGGCGACAGGGCTACAATGAGCAGTTCTTC
CASSSPHRRQGYNEQFF
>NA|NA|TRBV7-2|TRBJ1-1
TGTGCCAGCAGCCTGCCAGGGAACACTGAAGCTTTCTTT
CASSLPGNTEAFF
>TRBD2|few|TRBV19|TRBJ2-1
TGTGCCAGTAGTATAGATCAGGTCGGACTAGCGGGCAATGAGCAGTTCTTC
CASSIDQVGLAGNEQFF
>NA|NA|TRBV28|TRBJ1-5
TGTGCCAGCAGTTTTCGCATTTCGGGCAATCAGCCCCAGCATTTT
CASSFRISGNQPQHF
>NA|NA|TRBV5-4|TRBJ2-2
TGTGCCAGCAGCTCGGCCACCGGGGAGCTGTTTTTT
CASSSATGELFF
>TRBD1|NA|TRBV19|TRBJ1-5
TGTGCCAGTACTATTGGGGACAGGGGCAATCAGCCCCAGCATTTT
CASTIGDRGNQPQHF
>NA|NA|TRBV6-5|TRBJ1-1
TGTGCCAGCGGAGGATGGACTGAAGCTTTCTTT
CASGGWTEAFF
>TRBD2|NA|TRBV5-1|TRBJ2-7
TGCGCCAGCAGCTGGGAACTAGCGGGAGACGAGCAGTACTTC
CASSWELAGDEQYF
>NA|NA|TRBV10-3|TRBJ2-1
TGTGCCATCAGTGAGGACAGCACCTACAATGAGCAGTTCTTC
CAISEDSTYNEQFF
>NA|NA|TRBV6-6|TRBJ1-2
TGTGCCAGCACCCGGGAGAGCTATGGCTACACCTTC
CASTRESYGYTF
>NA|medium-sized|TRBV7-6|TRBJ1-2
TGTGCCAGCAGCCCTGGAGACTATGGCTACACCTTC
CASSPGDYGYTF
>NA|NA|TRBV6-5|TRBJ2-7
TGTGCCAGCAGTGAAGATGCATACGAGCAGTACTTC
CASSEDAYEQYF
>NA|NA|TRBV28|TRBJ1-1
TGTGCCAGCAGTTGGACCGTGAACACTGAAGCTTTCTTT
CASSWTVNTEAFF
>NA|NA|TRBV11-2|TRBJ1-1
TGTGCCAGCAGCCACGCACGAGGGAATAGTAACACTGAAGCTTTCTTT
CASSHARGNSNTEAFF
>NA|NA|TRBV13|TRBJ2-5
TGTGCCAGCAGCTTAGAGGACACCCAAGAGACCCAGTACTTC
CASSLEDTQETQYF
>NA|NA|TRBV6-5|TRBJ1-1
TGTGCCAGCAGTCCGGGAGCAATTATGAACACTGAAGCTTTCTTT
CASSPGAIMNTEAFF
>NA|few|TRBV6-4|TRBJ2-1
TGTGCCAGCAGTGACTCGAACAGGGCACAGATGGATGAGCAGTTCTTC
CASSDSNRAQMDEQFF
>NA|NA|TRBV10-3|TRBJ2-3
TGTGCCATCACTGGAGATGGGGGCACAGATACGCAGTATTTT
CAITGDGGTDTQYF
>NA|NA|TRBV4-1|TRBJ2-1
TGCGCCAGCAGCCTCAGGGGTACGAACAATGAGCAGTTCTTC
CASSLRGTNNEQFF
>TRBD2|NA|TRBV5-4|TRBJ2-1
TGTGCCAGCAGCCCGCGGACTAGCTACAATGAGCAGTTCTTC
CASSPRTSYNEQFF
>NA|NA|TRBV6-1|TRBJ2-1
TGTGCCAGCAGAATACTAGCCCGAAGGGGTTATGAGCAGTTCTTC
CASRILARRGYEQFF
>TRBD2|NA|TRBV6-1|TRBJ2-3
TGTGCCAGCAGTGCGCTAGCGGGAGGATCAGATACGCAGTATTTT
CASSALAGGSDTQYF
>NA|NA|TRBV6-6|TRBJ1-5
TGTGCCAGCAGTTACTCCCGGGACGTTAGCAATCAGCCCCAGCATTTT
CASSYSRDVSNQPQHF
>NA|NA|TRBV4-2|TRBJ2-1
TGTGCCAGCAGCCAAGATCCACGGGATGAGCAGTTCTTC
CASSQDPRDEQFF
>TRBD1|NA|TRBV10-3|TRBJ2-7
TGTGCCATCAGTGGGACAGGTGACTACGAGCAGTACTTC
CAISGTGDYEQYF
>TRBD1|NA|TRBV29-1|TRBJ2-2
TGCAGCGTTGGACAGGGGGAGGCCGGGGAGCTGTTTTTT
CSVGQGEAGELFF
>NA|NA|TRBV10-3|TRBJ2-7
TGTGCCATCACCCCTCGACACCTTCGCGAGCAGTACTTC
CAITPRHLREQYF
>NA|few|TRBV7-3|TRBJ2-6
TGTGCCAGCAGCCAGGGCGGGGCCAACGTCCTGACTTTC
CASSQGGANVLTF
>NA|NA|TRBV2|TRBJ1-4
TGTGCCAGCGTTCGGACGGAGGGAAGTGAAAAACTGTTTTTT
CASVRTEGSEKLFF
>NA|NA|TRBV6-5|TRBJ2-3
TGTGCCAGCAGTTACTCGATAGGGGATCGCAATACGCAGTATTTT
CASSYSIGDRNTQYF
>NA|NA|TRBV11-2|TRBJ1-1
TGTGCCAGCAACAGGCCGAACACTGAAGCTTTCTTT
CASNRPNTEAFF
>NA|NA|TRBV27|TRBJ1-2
TGTGCCAGCAGTTTTGCGAACCGGGGTGGCTACACCTTC
CASSFANRGGYTF